Listed here are 18 T cell receptor beta chains from one sample, sequenced in a study of human T cells and chemical hapten exposure. Sample time point: patch test 3, about 24 weeks after DPC sensitization. Treatment: therapeutic diphenylcyclopropenone sensitization with weekly scalp DPC. TCRdb analysed the RACE reads with MiXCR anew, one entry per CDR3 protein. This sample carries roughly 150,000 distinct CDR3 sequences, 25% to 35% of them seen once, and the ten largest clones take roughly 2.2%. Specimen: whole blood, collected in connection with sensitization to the hapten diphenylcyclopropenone (DPC). All receptors come from a young woman with alopecia areata. Some clones in this sample may be carry-over from other donors' samples.

The sample holds a few counts of this clonotype. The chain carries TRBV3-1 and TRBJ1-5; D not certain. Trimming left V 0 bases short and J 4 bases short, with 13 bases between. CDR1 is LGHDT and CDR2 is YNNKEL in the germline V gene (reference sequence). CDR3 size: 16 residues. This chain's CDR3 is CASSQDSGEKNQPQHF. Written as DNA, the CDR3 is TGTGCCAGCAGCCAAGATTCCGGGGAGAAGAATCAGCCCCAGCATTTT.

The J gene is TRBJ2-1, the V gene TRBV9; D possibly corresponds to TRBD2 (5 bases). With 0 bases removed from V and 2 bases from J, the gap between germline ends came to 6 bases. Germline V CDR1 and CDR2: SGDLS, YYNGEE. The CDR3 runs 14 residues. The CDR3 DNA sequence: TGTGCCAGCAGCGTAGCACTAGCCTACAATGAGCAGTTCTTC. It encodes CASSVALAYNEQFF. Full variable domain (missing parts from reference TRBV9 and TRBJ2-1): DSGVTQTPKHLITATGQRVTLRCSPRSGDLSVYWYQQSLDQGLQFLIQYYNGEERAKGNILERFSAQQFPDLHSELNLSSLELGDSALYFCASSVALAYNEQFFGPGTRLTVL.

This clonotype has at least ten counts. The genes are TRBV11-2 and TRBJ1-6; D is unclear. The CDR3 covers 13 residues. V was trimmed by 3 bases and J by 10 bases, leaving 10 bases between them. Germline V CDR1 and CDR2: SGHAT, FQNNGV. The CDR3 nucleotides are TGTGCCAGCAGCTTCCAGGCGGGGTCACCCCTCCACTTT. Its protein product is CASSFQAGSPLHF.

This clonotype was counted a few times. Here the CDR3 reads CASSSTGRTEAFF. CDR3 nucleotide sequence: TGTGCCAGCAGCTCCACAGGTCGCACTGAAGCTTTCTTT. This sequence joins TRBV7-2 and TRBJ1-1; the D gene is possibly TRBD1 (5 bases). The CDR3 consists of 13 residues. V gave up 4 bases and J gave up 4 bases, with 10 bases separating them. Germline CDR1 reads SGHTA; CDR2 reads FQGNSA.

This clonotype appeared a few times. This chain connects TRBV29-1 to TRBJ2-1; D is unclear. The CDR3 consists of 11 residues. V was cut by 2 bases and J by 8 bases, with 7 bases left in between. Germline V CDR1 and CDR2: SQVTM, ANQGSEA. This chain's CDR3 is CSVERWDEQFF. CDR3 sequence (DNA): TGCAGCGTTGAACGATGGGATGAGCAGTTCTTC.

In this sample, this clonotype turned up a few times. The rearrangement uses TRBV29-1 and TRBJ2-1; TRBD2 agrees at 14 bases. With V trimmed by 6 bases and J by 7 bases, 5 bases remained unmatched. The CDR3 loop spans 14 amino acids. Germline V gives CDR1 SQVTM, CDR2 ANQGSEA. CDR3 in amino acids: CSVGTSGSWNEQFF. CDR3 nucleotide sequence: TGCAGCGTGGGGACTAGCGGGAGCTGGAATGAGCAGTTCTTC.

This clonotype was counted a single time. The rearrangement joins TRBV29-1 to TRBJ2-5, with 8 positions matching TRBD2. The germline CDR1 and CDR2 sequences are SQVTM and ANQGSEA. The CDR3 contains 16 residues. Germline trimming cut 7 bases from V and 5 bases from J; bases unmatched to any gene: 18. The CDR3 protein is CSAWGREEGLRETQYF. DNA for the CDR3: TGCAGCGCATGGGGGCGGGAGGAGGGGCTCCGGGAGACCCAGTACTTC.

This clonotype was detected a few times. The chain recombines TRBV5-1 with TRBJ2-7, with D uncertain. CDR3 size: 13 residues. Germline V gene data show CDR1 as SGHRS and CDR2 as YFSETQ. Trimming took off 0 bases at V and 7 bases at J, with 11 bases between the two ends. For the CDR3, the DNA is TGCGCCAGCAGCTTGGATATCTCTGGAGAGCAGTACTTC. Translation gives CASSLDISGEQYF.

This rearrangement joins TRBV7-7 to TRBJ2-2; 11 nucleotides match TRBD2. CDR1 is SSHAT and CDR2 is FNYEAQ in the germline V gene (reference sequence). The CDR3 is made up of 17 amino acids. V shed 5 bases and J 0 bases; nucleotides not matched to a gene: 5. The DNA of the CDR3 is TGTGCCAGCAGCCTAAGGACTAGCGGGCCGAACACCGGGGAGCTGTTTTTT. It encodes CASSLRTSGPNTGELFF.

This clonotype has just a few counts. The chain has TRBV15 and TRBJ2-1; no definite D call. The length of the CDR3 is 13 residues. Trimming removed 0 bases at V and 9 bases at J, with 9 bases between. CDR1 is LNHNV, CDR2 YYDKDF, per germline (reference sequence). The CDR3 spells CATSRETLGEQFF. Written as DNA, the CDR3 is TGTGCCACCAGCAGAGAGACGTTGGGTGAGCAGTTCTTC.

This clonotype showed up many times. The V and J genes are TRBV3-1 and TRBJ2-2; D unresolved. The CDR3 length is 11 residues. Germline V gene sequence: CDR1 LGHDT, CDR2 YNNKEL (reference sequence). V was trimmed by 4 bases and J by 4 bases, leaving 1 base between them. The CDR3 DNA sequence: TGTGCCAGCAGCCGCACCGGGGAGCTGTTTTTT. This gives the protein CASSRTGELFF.

The chain links TRBV2 to TRBJ2-7, with 14 bases fitting TRBD2. Germline loops: CDR1 SNHLY, CDR2 FYNNEI. The length of the CDR3 is 15 residues. V lost 5 bases and J lost 7; bases outside the gene matches: 7. The CDR3: CASSPLTSGRGEQYF. The CDR3 bases are TGTGCCAGCAGTCCCTTGACTAGCGGGAGGGGAGAGCAGTACTTC.

A word on this clonotype: The conserved closing phenylalanine or tryptophan is absent in this CDR3, likely reflecting a read error. This sequence joins TRBV6-2 or TRBV6-3 and TRBJ2-7, with D hard to call. Germline CDR1 is MNHEY and CDR2 is SVGEGT. V was pared by 2 bases and J by 6 bases, with 8 bases between. There are 12 residues in the CDR3. CDR3 bases: TGTGCCAGCAGTTACATCTCCACCGAGCAGTACCTC. Its translation is CASSYISTEQYL.

The chain couples TRBV7-2 to TRBJ1-2; D is possibly TRBD1 (6 bases). The CDR3 sequence is 14 residues long. CDR1 is SGHTA, CDR2 FQGNSA, per germline. Deletions cut 1 base from V and 8 bases from J, with 14 bases between. CDR3 region: CASSLERGKTGYTF. The CDR3 bases are TGTGCCAGCAGCTTAGAAAGGGGGAAGACAGGCTACACCTTC. The full variable domain, with the rest looked up from reference TRBV7-2 and TRBJ1-2, is GAGVSQSPSNKVTEKGKDVELRCDPISGHTALYWYRQSLGQGLEFLIYFQGNSAPDKSGLPSDRFSAERTGGSVSTLTIQRTQQEDSAVYLCASSLERGKTGYTFGSGTRLTVV.

This clonotype has more than one count but fewer than ten. The V gene is TRBV7-2, the J gene TRBJ2-1; D remains unclear. The germline V gene has CDR1 SGHTA and CDR2 FQGNSA. This CDR3 has 12 residues. Trimming removed 5 bases at V and 3 bases at J, with 5 bases between. CDR3 in amino acids: CASSKNYNEQFF. DNA for the CDR3: TGTGCCAGCAGCAAAAACTACAATGAGCAGTTCTTC.

As to this clonotype: Just one base apart from a much larger clone, this may be a read error. This chain connects TRBV25-1 to TRBJ1-2; D gene uncertain. The CDR3 is 11 amino acids. Germline assignment: CDR1 MGHDK and CDR2 SYGVNS. V was shortened by 2 bases and J by 5 bases, with 3 bases between the two germline ends. DNA for the CDR3: TGTGCCAGCAGTGAAGCGTATGGCTACACCTTC. Translated, it gives CASSEAYGYTF.

This chain links TRBV20-1 with TRBJ1-2; no clear D. Germline-derived CDR1 and CDR2 are DFQATT and SNEGSKA (reference sequence). CDR3 length equals 13 residues. V dropped 3 bases and J dropped 3 bases, with 11 bases sitting between them. CDR3 in DNA: TGCAGTGCTAGTGCGGGGATCGACTATGGCTACACCTTC. This encodes CSASAGIDYGYTF.

The chain couples TRBV9 to TRBJ2-1; TRBD2 aligns across 10 bases. J gave up 6 bases and V 0 bases, and 3 bases lay outside the gene matches. CDR1 and CDR2 (germline): SGDLS, YYNGEE. This CDR3 spans 15 amino acids. This CDR3 is CASSVDSGRINEQFF. In DNA, the CDR3 is TGTGCCAGCAGCGTAGATAGCGGGAGGATCAATGAGCAGTTCTTC.